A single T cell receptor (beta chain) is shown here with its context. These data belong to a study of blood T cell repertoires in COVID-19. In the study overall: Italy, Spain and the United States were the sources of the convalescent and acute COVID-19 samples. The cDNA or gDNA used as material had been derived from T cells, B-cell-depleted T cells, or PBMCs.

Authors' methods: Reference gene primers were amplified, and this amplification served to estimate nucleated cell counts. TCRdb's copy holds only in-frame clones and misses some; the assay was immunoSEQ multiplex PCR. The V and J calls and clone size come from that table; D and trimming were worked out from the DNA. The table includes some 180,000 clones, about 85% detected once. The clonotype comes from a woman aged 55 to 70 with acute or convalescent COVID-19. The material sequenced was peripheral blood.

CDR3: CAIRDSSSGNTIYF. The CDR3 region has the DNA TGTGCCATCAGGGACAGTAGCTCTGGAAACACCATATATTTT. This chain uses TRBV10-3 with TRBJ1-3; a possible D gene is TRBD1 (6 bases). With 6 bases removed from V and 0 bases from J, the gap between germline ends came to 9 bases. Germline assignment: CDR1 ENHRY and CDR2 SYGVKD. This CDR3 is built from 14 residues.